Listed here are 18 T cell receptor beta chains from one sample, sequenced in a study of control samples from healthy donors and cancer patients. The repertoire was sequenced with immunoSEQ multiplex PCR; TCRdb's copy has only in-frame clones and lacks some. The table lists some 73,000 clones, 94% of them singletons. Sample: blood. These receptor sequences come from a woman between 40 and 55 years old in good health.

This clone has only one observation. This rearrangement joins TRBV6-1 to TRBJ2-7, with TRBD1 matching over 7 bases. Trimming took 3 bases from V and 6 from J; bases not matched to a gene: 14. CDR3 length equals 16 residues. Germline values: CDR1 MNHNS, CDR2 SASEGT. Written as DNA, the CDR3 is TGTGCCAGCAGTGACATAATACGGACAGGTATAAGCGAGCAGTACTTC. It codes for CASSDIIRTGISEQYF.

The rearrangement uses TRBV5-1 and TRBJ1-5, with D perhaps matching TRBD1 (5 bases). The CDR3 has 17 amino acids. Germline-derived CDR1 and CDR2 are SGHRS and YFSETQ. Trimming left V 0 bases short and J 2 bases short, with 15 bases between. CDR3 nucleotide sequence: TGCGCCAGCAGCTTGGCCCCTCAAGGGGAGGGCAATCAGCCCCAGCATTTT. It yields the protein CASSLAPQGEGNQPQHF.

V is TRBV3-1 (or the pseudogene TRBV3-2) and J is TRBJ2-2, with D possibly being TRBD2 (6 bases). The V gene lost 1 base and the J gene lost 4 bases, with 7 bases spanning the gap. The CDR3 covers 14 residues. Germline CDR1 and CDR2: LGHDT and YNNKEL (reference sequence). The CDR3 spells CASSQGGVTGELFF. The CDR3 nucleotides read TGTGCCAGCAGCCAAGGGGGGGTCACCGGGGAGCTGTTTTTT.

The chain carries TRBV23-1 and TRBJ1-1, with 9 bases matching TRBD1. TRBV23-1 is an open reading frame, and its role is uncertain. The CDR3 runs to 14 residues. This chain's CDR3 is CVPTGGGWNTEAFF. CDR3 sequence (DNA): TGCGTTCCAACAGGGGGCGGTTGGAACACTGAAGCTTTCTTT.

In DNA form, the CDR3 reads TGCGCCAGCAGCTCCGCAGGAAAAGAGTCACCCCTCCACTTT. Protein product: CASSSAGKESPLHF. The rearrangement joins TRBV5-1 to TRBJ1-6; D call uncertain. The CDR3 spans 14 residues. Trimming took 3 bases from V and 10 from J, leaving 14 bases between them. In germline, CDR1 is SGHRS, CDR2 YFSETQ.

This sequence joins TRBV10-1 and TRBJ2-1; TRBD2 matches at 7 bases. There are 16 residues in the CDR3. J gave up 0 bases and V 0 bases, and 2 bases lay outside the gene matches. Germline V gene sequence: CDR1 WNHNN, CDR2 SYGVQD (reference sequence). CDR3 amino acids: CASSESSGFSYNEQFF. The CDR3, as DNA: TGCGCCAGCAGTGAGTCTAGCGGGTTCTCCTACAATGAGCAGTTCTTC.

The gene calls are TRBV4-1 and TRBJ1-3; no definite D call. The germline V gene has CDR1 MGHRA and CDR2 YSYEKL. Trimming removed 0 bases at V and 3 bases at J, with 12 bases between. CDR3 size: 16 residues. CDR3 coding DNA: TGCGCCAGCAGCCAAGATCGGAAGCAACTTGGAAACACCATATATTTT. Its protein is CASSQDRKQLGNTIYF.

The chain combines TRBV4-3 with TRBJ1-2, with D perhaps TRBD1 (6 bases). The CDR3 spans 15 residues. V lost 0 bases, J lost 4 bases, and 12 bases lay in between. Germline V gene lookup returns CDR1 LGHNA and CDR2 YSLEER. Here the CDR3 DNA reads TGCGCCAGCAGCCAAGATAGACAGGTGCCCTATGGCTACACCTTC. Its protein is CASSQDRQVPYGYTF.

This clone appeared once. The chain employs TRBV19 and TRBJ1-2; D might be TRBD1 (6 bases). This CDR3 is 16 amino acids long. CDR1 is LNHDA and CDR2 is SQIVND in the germline V gene (reference sequence). The V end lost 5 bases, the J end lost 0 bases, and 16 bases lay between the germline ends. CDR3 nucleotides: TGTGCCAGTAGTGTTAGGACAGCTCTTTCTAACTATGGCTACACCTTC. Its translation is CASSVRTALSNYGYTF.

This chain links TRBV6-5 with TRBJ2-3; 12 nucleotides agree with TRBD2. The CDR3 sequence is 14 residues long. V shed 6 bases, J shed 13 bases, and the junction held 11 bases outside the gene matches. Germline loops: CDR1 MNHEY, CDR2 SVGAGI. The CDR3 loop is CASRTSGLAGIEYF. DNA for the CDR3: TGTGCCAGCAGGACGTCGGGACTAGCGGGTATTGAGTATTTT.

The chain combines TRBV18 with TRBJ2-5; D ambiguous. This CDR3 region has 13 residues. V was trimmed by 2 bases and J by 0 bases, leaving 4 bases between them. Germline V gene lookup returns CDR1 KGHSH and CDR2 LQKENI. In DNA, the CDR3 is TGTGCCAGCTCACCAGGAAACCAAGAGACCCAGTACTTC. Translated, it gives CASSPGNQETQYF.

The chain is built from TRBV19 and TRBJ1-5; D unclear. CDR1 LNHDA and CDR2 SQIVND come from the germline V gene (reference sequence). The CDR3 contains 16 residues. Trimming removed 5 bases at V and 4 bases at J, with 18 bases between. The CDR3 DNA sequence: TGTGCCAGTAGTTCAGTTATTCGATCGGGAAATCAGCCCCAGCATTTT. It yields the protein CASSSVIRSGNQPQHF.

The chain combines TRBV3-1 (or the pseudogene TRBV3-2) with TRBJ2-7; D could derive from TRBD1 or TRBD2 (5 bases each). Germline-derived CDR1 and CDR2 are LGHDT and YNNKEL (reference sequence). V was pared by 4 bases and J by 3 bases, with 16 bases between. CDR3 length: 15 amino acids. The CDR3 DNA follows: TGTGCCAGCAGCCCGGTTCCGGGGACGCACTACGAGCAGTACTTC. This gives the protein CASSPVPGTHYEQYF.

This clone was counted a single time. This chain connects TRBV5-4 to TRBJ2-4; D possibly corresponds to TRBD2 (5 bases). V lost 4 bases, J lost 8 bases, and 13 bases lay in between. The CDR3 spans 13 residues. CDR1 SGHNT and CDR2 YYREEE come from the germline V gene (reference sequence). The CDR3 loop reads CASSLPMEDIQYF. The CDR3 bases are TGTGCCAGCAGCCTACCGATGGAGGACATTCAGTACTTC.

This chain uses TRBV14 with TRBJ1-2; unclear D gene. V was clipped by 2 bases and J by 4 bases, with 11 bases between them. Germline loops: CDR1 SGHDN, CDR2 FVKESK. The CDR3 has 14 amino acids. The CDR3 protein is CASSQNIMAYGYTF. As DNA, the CDR3 is TGTGCCAGCAGCCAAAACATAATGGCCTATGGCTACACCTTC. Looking up the rest from reference TRBV14 and TRBJ1-2 gives the full variable domain: EAGVTQFPSHSVIEKGQTVTLRCDPISGHDNLYWYRRVMGKEIKFLLHFVKESKQDESGMPNNRFLAERTGGTYSTLKVQPAELEDSGVYFCASSQNIMAYGYTFGSGTRLTVV.

J is TRBJ2-2 and V is TRBV19; possibly TRBD1 for D (5 bases). Germline assignment: CDR1 LNHDA and CDR2 SQIVND (reference sequence). V lost 8 bases and J 5 bases, leaving 12 bases between the germline ends. This CDR3 is built from 13 residues. The CDR3 DNA reads as TGTGCCAGTTGCTCAGGGTTAACCGGGGAGCTGTTTTTT. Translating it yields CASCSGLTGELFF.

The chain carries TRBV29-1 and TRBJ2-2, with 8 bases matching TRBD2. Germline V gives CDR1 SQVTM, CDR2 ANQGSEA. After removal of 7 bases from V and 5 bases from J, the junction contained 9 bases not matched to a gene. This CDR3 has 14 amino acids. The CDR3 DNA is TGCAGCGCCAACGGGGGGGCCCGGACCGGGGAGCTGTTTTTT. Translating gives CSANGGARTGELFF.

This clone was observed a single time. This sequence joins TRBV7-2 and TRBJ2-7, with D perhaps TRBD2 (6 bases). Trimming took off 2 bases at V and 5 bases at J, with 16 bases between the two ends. CDR3 length: 15 residues. CDR1 and CDR2 (germline): SGHTA, FQGNSA. The CDR3 sequence: CASSLSRAGRNEQYF. CDR3 in DNA: TGTGCCAGCAGCTTATCGAGGGCGGGGCGCAACGAGCAGTACTTC.